This TCR beta chain was identified in a study of cytomegalovirus exposure and HLA in healthy donors. 60 Vbeta and 13 Jbeta primers were used in PCR. The repertoire was sequenced with immunoSEQ multiplex PCR; TCRdb's copy has only in-frame clones and lacks some. The data hold about 160,000 clones, with roughly four fifths observed a single time. The CDR3 has 16 residues. J lost 0 bases, V lost 3 bases, and 3 bases had no gene match. CDR1 and CDR2 from the germline V gene are LNHDA and SQIVND (reference sequence). In the case of this clone: No antigen is known for it.

All donors participated as healthy donors of bone marrow. Study results and limitations: Owing to their indistinguishability, certain V segments, notably TRBV6-2 and TRBV6-3, were excluded. V- and J-gene trimming in TCR beta was tied to a missense DCLRE1C variant by an analysis performed later.

This receptor was taken from a man between 50 and 59 years old in good health and CMV-seropositive. The V gene is TRBV19, the J gene TRBJ1-3, with 9 nucleotides matching TRBD1. Sequencing was done on a sample of PBMCs. Here the CDR3 reads CASSIGTGISGNTIYF. The CDR3 DNA sequence: TGTGCCAGTAGTATTGGGACAGGGATCTCTGGAAACACCATATATTTT.